This T cell receptor beta chain was documented in a study of blood T cell repertoires in COVID-19. Measured with immunoSEQ multiplex PCR; TCRdb has only the in-frame clones, and not every one. The data contain some 150,000 clones, roughly nine tenths of them seen just once; the ten biggest clones take up more than 2%. Per the germline V gene, CDR1 is SGHRS and CDR2 is YFSETQ. The ends were cut back, 0 bases at V and 0 bases at J, with 4 bases in the middle. The CDR3 is 15 amino acids. Sequencing was performed on peripheral blood. The clonotype comes from a woman aged 70-85 years with acute or convalescent COVID-19. The gene calls are TRBV5-1 and TRBJ1-6; no reliable D call. Here the CDR3 DNA reads TGCGCCAGCAGCTTGGACAGCTCCTATAATTCACCCCTCCACTTT. The encoded protein is CASSLDSSYNSPLHF.